Listed below are T cell receptor beta chains from one sample, sequenced in a study of Tregs in tolerant kidney transplant recipients. Data came from immunoSEQ multiplex PCR; TCRdb stores just in-frame clones and leaves some out. The profile covers around 120,000 clones, with roughly 92% appearing a single time and nearly 0.6% taken by the ten largest. Sequenced: CD4+ T cells from blood. The source of these receptors is a human donor in good health. The conserved cysteine and the conserved F or W are not part of the CDR3 here.

J: TRBJ2-5
V: TRBV27
CDR3: ASSLAGGRGQETQY

J: TRBJ2-1
V: TRBV5-1
CDR3: ASSSGGFTYNEQF

J: TRBJ1-3
V: TRBV30
CDR3: AWSVHSGGGGNTIY

J: TRBJ2-7
V: TRBV18
CDR3: ASSPSAGTSYEQY

J: TRBJ2-5
V: TRBV7-2
CDR3: ASSSRQGGETQY

J: TRBJ2-1
V: TRBV6-9
CDR3: ASRPRGILYNEQF

J: TRBJ2-3
V: TRBV18
CDR3: ASSPETATDTQY

J: TRBJ1-4
V: TRBV2
CDR3: ASSERGHSIVKLF

J: TRBJ1-2
V: TRBV6-1
CDR3: ASFIGLNYGYT

J: TRBJ1-4
V: TRBV5-1
CDR3: ASSLETGGGNEKLF

J: TRBJ1-2
V: TRBV6-4
CDR3: ASSVSGQGNYGYT

J: TRBJ2-3
V: TRBV5-1
CDR3: ASSLATSSTDTQY

J: TRBJ1-5
V: TRBV6-8
CDR3: ASSKPGTGNQPQH

J: TRBJ1-2
V: TRBV6-5
CDR3: ASRRGARGYT

J: TRBJ1-5
V: TRBV7-8
CDR3: ASSLAGGGNQPQH

J: TRBJ1-4
V: TRBV18
CDR3: ASSPWSGEKLF

J: TRBJ1-4
V: TRBV2
CDR3: ASSQARGGNEKLF

J: TRBJ2-7
V: TRBV10-1
CDR3: ATQQSTASEQY

J: TRBJ1-5
V: TRBV30
CDR3: AWSVQRDQPQH

J: TRBJ2-2
V: TRBV19
CDR3: ASTWTGVTGELF

J: TRBJ2-5
V: TRBV5-1
CDR3: ASSPDRGWGETQY

J: TRBJ2-1
V: TRBV2
CDR3: ASRRTDLNEQF

J: TRBJ2-7
V: TRBV11-2
CDR3: ASSLDLTSGSYEQY

J: TRBJ2-7
V: TRBV6-5
CDR3: ASSYSASGRRNEQY

J: TRBJ1-2
V: TRBV25-1
CDR3: ASSASANYGYT

J: TRBJ2-7
V: TRBV7-2
CDR3: ASSLRLEWSRKQY

J: TRBJ1-2
V: TRBV19
CDR3: ASQATGTGNYGYT

J: TRBJ2-4
V: TRBV5-5
CDR3: ASTLDRGILAKNIQY

J: TRBJ2-7
V: TRBV13
CDR3: ASSLEPGGVYEQY

J: TRBJ2-5
V: TRBV15
CDR3: ATSRDQGKETQY

J: TRBJ2-1
V: TRBV5-4
CDR3: ASSSGTSGDYNEQF

J: TRBJ1-2
V: TRBV5-6
CDR3: ASSLGHQGYGYT

J: TRBJ1-6
V: TRBV18
CDR3: ASSPSGAWESPLH

J: TRBJ2-1
V: TRBV18
CDR3: ASSPAYGGDYNEQF

J: TRBJ2-7
V: TRBV30
CDR3: AWSVAGNFAYEQY

J: TRBJ2-2
V: TRBV5-1
CDR3: ASSTDRGRLAVITGELF

J: TRBJ2-7
V: TRBV30
CDR3: AWGQYEQY

J: TRBJ1-1
V: TRBV5-4
CDR3: ASSFDGLNTEAF

J: TRBJ2-7
V: TRBV15
CDR3: ATSRGLAETYEQY

J: TRBJ2-7
V: TRBV5-8
CDR3: ASSLTAGSVPYEQY

J: TRBJ1-2
V: TRBV6-5
CDR3: ASSSPTRAPRGYT

J: TRBJ2-1
V: TRBV23-1
CDR3: ASRGPKDSYNEQF

J: TRBJ2-1
V: TRBV6-1
CDR3: ASSESLAGGNSYNEQF

J: TRBJ1-2
V: TRBV6-1
CDR3: ASSGTGGYGYT

J: TRBJ2-5
V: TRBV10-1
CDR3: ASSDSGEGRTQY

J: TRBJ1-2
V: TRBV5-1
CDR3: ASSLPPAGYNYGYT

J: TRBJ2-1
V: TRBV6-1
CDR3: ASSDLAGGPVEQF

J: TRBJ2-7
V: TRBV14
CDR3: ASSQGGHEEQY

J: TRBJ1-6
V: TRBV18
CDR3: ASSLDKHNSPLH

J: TRBJ2-1
V: TRBV5-1
CDR3: ASSPPAGVYNEQF

J: TRBJ1-3
V: TRBV18
CDR3: ASSRPPGGSGNTIY

J: TRBJ2-5
V: TRBV20-1
CDR3: SASGQETQY

J: TRBJ2-3
V: TRBV6-4
CDR3: ASSDGAGGADTQY

J: TRBJ2-2
V: TRBV29-1
CDR3: SVETSGTNTGELF

J: TRBJ2-7
V: TRBV5-5
CDR3: ASSPFAAVGTGVSYEQY